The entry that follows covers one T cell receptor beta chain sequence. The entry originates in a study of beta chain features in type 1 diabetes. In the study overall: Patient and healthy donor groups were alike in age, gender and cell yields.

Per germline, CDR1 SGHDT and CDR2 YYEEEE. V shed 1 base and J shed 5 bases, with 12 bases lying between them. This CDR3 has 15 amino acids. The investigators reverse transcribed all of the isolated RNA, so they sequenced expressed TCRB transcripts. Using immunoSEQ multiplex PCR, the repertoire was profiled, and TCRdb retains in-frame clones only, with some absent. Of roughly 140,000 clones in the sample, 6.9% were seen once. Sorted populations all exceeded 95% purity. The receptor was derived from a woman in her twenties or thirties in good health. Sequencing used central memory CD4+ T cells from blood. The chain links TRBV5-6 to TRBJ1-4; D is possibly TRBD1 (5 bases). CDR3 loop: CASSLKQAGNEKLFF. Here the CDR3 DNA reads TGTGCCAGCAGCTTGAAACAGGCTGGGAATGAAAAACTGTTTTTT.